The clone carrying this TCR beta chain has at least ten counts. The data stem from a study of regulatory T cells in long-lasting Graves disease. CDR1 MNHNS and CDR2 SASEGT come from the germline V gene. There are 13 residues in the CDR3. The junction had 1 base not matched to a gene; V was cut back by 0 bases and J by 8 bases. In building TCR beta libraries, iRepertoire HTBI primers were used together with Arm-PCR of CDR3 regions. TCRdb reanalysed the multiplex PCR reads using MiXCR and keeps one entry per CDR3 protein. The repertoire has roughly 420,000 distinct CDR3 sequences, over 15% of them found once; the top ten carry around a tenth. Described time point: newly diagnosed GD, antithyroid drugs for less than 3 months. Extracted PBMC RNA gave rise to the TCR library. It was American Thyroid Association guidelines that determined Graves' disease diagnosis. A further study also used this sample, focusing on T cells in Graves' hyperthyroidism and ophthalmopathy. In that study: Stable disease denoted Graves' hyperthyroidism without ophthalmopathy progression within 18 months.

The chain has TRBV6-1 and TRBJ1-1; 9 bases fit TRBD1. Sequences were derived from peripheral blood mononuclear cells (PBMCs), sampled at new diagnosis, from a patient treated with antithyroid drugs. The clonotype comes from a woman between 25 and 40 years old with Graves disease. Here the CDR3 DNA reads TGTGCCAGCAGTGAAGCCGGGACAGGGGAAGCTTTCTTT. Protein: CASSEAGTGEAFF.